The 17 T cell receptor beta chains presented below share a single source sample, sequenced in a study of T cell responses to AZD1222 COVID-19 vaccine. Data came from immunoSEQ multiplex PCR; TCRdb stores just in-frame clones and leaves some out. The sample carries 85,000 to 95,000 clones, 90% recorded once. Here the sequenced sample was peripheral blood, taken on day 0 of AZD1222 vaccination. These receptor sequences come from an adult in good health.

Concerning this clone: The germline gene is not matched at one end of the junction; a read error may be the cause. The V and J genes are TRBV7-7 and TRBJ2-1, with 9 positions matching TRBD2. The length of the CDR3 is 15 residues. CDR1 and CDR2 from the germline V gene are SSHAT and FNYEAQ (reference sequence). CDR3 amino acids: CASSLGAGGYNEQFF. The CDR3 coding sequence is TGTGCTAGCAGCTTAGGAGCGGGGGGCTACAATGAGCAGTTCTTC.

The chain joins TRBV5-8 to TRBJ1-4; no definite D call. CDR3 length: 14 residues. From germline, CDR1 is SGHTS and CDR2 YDEGEE. Trimming cost V 1 base and J 8 bases, with 12 bases left between them. The CDR3 region is CASSLFVEGEKLFF. In DNA, the CDR3 is TGTGCCAGCAGCTTGTTTGTGGAGGGCGAAAAACTGTTTTTT.

V gene TRBV5-1 combines with J gene TRBJ2-3; 12 bases map to TRBD2. There are 15 residues in the CDR3. V trimming: 7 bases; J trimming: 6 bases; junction bases outside the gene matches: 9. Germline V gives CDR1 SGHRS, CDR2 YFSETQ. The CDR3 DNA sequence: TGCGCCAGCCATGCTACTAGCGGGGGGTTGGATACGCAGTATTTT. It codes for CASHATSGGLDTQYF. Drawing the rest from reference TRBV5-1 and TRBJ2-3, the complete variable domain is KAGVTQTPRYLIKTRGQQVTLSCSPISGHRSVSWYQQTPGQGLQFLFEYFSETQRNKGNFPGRFSGRQFSNSRSEMNVSTLELGDSALYLCASHATSGGLDTQYFGPGTRLTVL.

The chain carries TRBV6-4 and TRBJ2-1; unclear D gene. CDR1 is MRHNA and CDR2 is SNTAGT in the germline V gene. V lost 5 bases and J lost 8, with 19 bases in between. CDR3 size: 15 residues. The CDR3: CASSHSGFGSYEQFF. DNA of the CDR3: TGTGCCAGCAGTCACAGTGGTTTCGGTTCGTATGAGCAGTTCTTC.

This sequence joins TRBV2 and TRBJ1-4; possible D gene TRBD1, 6 bases. This CDR3 has 14 residues. In germline, CDR1 is SNHLY, CDR2 FYNNEI. The V end lost 7 bases, the J end lost 3 bases, and 12 bases lay between the germline ends. The CDR3 coding sequence is TGTGCCAGCACCGACAGGCGCTCTAATGAAAAACTGTTTTTT. Residues: CASTDRRSNEKLFF. The full variable domain, its missing parts supplied by reference TRBV2 and TRBJ1-4, is EPEVTQTPSHQVTQMGQEVILRCVPISNHLYFYWYRQILGQKVEFLVSFYNNEISEKSEIFDDQFSVERPDGSNFTLKIRSTKLEDSAMYFCASTDRRSNEKLFFGSGTQLSVL.

The V gene is TRBV5-6, the J gene TRBJ1-2; possibly TRBD1 for D (5 bases). The CDR3 covers 14 residues. Looked up from germline, CDR1 is SGHDT and CDR2 is YYEEEE. The V gene lost 3 bases and the J gene lost 1 base, with 10 bases spanning the gap. This CDR3 is CASSSLDSNYGYTF. The CDR3 coding sequence is TGTGCCAGCAGCTCCCTAGACAGTAACTATGGCTACACCTTC.

Here the CDR3 reads CASSAIQGSAYNEQFF. The CDR3 bases are TGTGCCAGCAGCGCGATTCAGGGGAGCGCCTACAATGAGCAGTTCTTC. The chain joins TRBV11-2 to TRBJ2-1, with D maybe TRBD1 (6 bases). Germline CDR1 reads SGHAT; CDR2 reads FQNNGV. The CDR3 is 16 amino acids. V dropped 5 bases and J dropped 2 bases, with 16 bases sitting between them.

The chain is built from TRBV27 and TRBJ1-6, with D tentatively TRBD1 (5 bases). CDR1 and CDR2 (germline): MNHEY, SMNVEV (reference sequence). With 6 bases removed from V and 9 bases from J, the gap between germline ends came to 18 bases. The CDR3 is 15 residues long. The CDR3 DNA reads TGTGCCAGCAGGAGGTTACAGGAGAATGGTTCACCCCTCCACTTT. This codes for CASRRLQENGSPLHF.

The chain employs TRBV10-3 and TRBJ2-7, with D unclear. The germline V gene has CDR1 ENHRY and CDR2 SYGVKD. This CDR3 is built from 14 residues. Trimming stripped 0 bases from V and 2 bases from J, with 8 bases between. The CDR3 region is CAISESGNTYEQYF. The CDR3 DNA sequence: TGTGCCATCAGTGAGTCGGGGAACACCTACGAGCAGTACTTC.

In its sample, this clone was seen once. The chain's CDR3 is CASSLRDMNNSPLHF. In DNA, the CDR3 is TGTGCCAGCAGCTTAAGAGACATGAATAATTCACCCCTCCACTTT. The rearrangement joins TRBV7-2 to TRBJ1-6; D remains unclear. Trimming removed 2 bases from V and 5 bases from J, with 10 bases in between. The CDR3 runs to 15 residues. Germline V gene sequence: CDR1 SGHTA, CDR2 FQGNSA.

The J gene is TRBJ1-1, the V gene TRBV24-1, with 7 positions matching TRBD1. The CDR3 runs 18 residues. Germline V gene data show CDR1 as KGHDR and CDR2 as SFDVKD. J gave up 5 bases and V 6 bases, and 20 bases lay outside the gene matches. CDR3 DNA sequence: TGTGCCACCAGTTATTCTCTAGAACCGGGACAGATAGTAACTGAAGCTTTCTTT. Translating gives CATSYSLEPGQIVTEAFF.

V gene TRBV3-1 (or the pseudogene TRBV3-2) combines with J gene TRBJ2-2; the match to TRBD1 covers 12 bases. This CDR3 spans 18 amino acids. The V gene end was trimmed by 4 bases and the J gene end by 4 bases; junction bases not matched to a gene: 10. Germline-derived CDR1 and CDR2 are LGHDT and YNNKEL (reference sequence). The CDR3 coding sequence is TGTGCCAGCAGCCTCCTCCCGGGACAGGGGGCAGGCACCGGGGAGCTGTTTTTT. Protein product: CASSLLPGQGAGTGELFF.

The CDR3: CASSYSGTETGNTIYF. The CDR3 DNA is TGTGCCAGCAGTTACTCGGGAACAGAGACTGGAAACACCATATATTTT. The chain links TRBV6-5 to TRBJ1-3; unclear D gene. Per the germline V gene, CDR1 is MNHEY and CDR2 is SVGAGI. Trimming removed 0 bases at V and 2 bases at J, with 11 bases between. This CDR3 contains 16 residues.

V usage is TRBV7-9 and J usage is TRBJ2-1; 8 nucleotides line up with TRBD1. Germline assignment: CDR1 SEHNR and CDR2 FQNEAQ (reference sequence). The trim removed 7 bases at V and 8 bases at J, leaving 13 bases unmatched. CDR3 length equals 15 residues. The CDR3 reads CASTSGQGAFDEQFF. CDR3 in DNA: TGTGCCAGCACGTCGGGGCAGGGGGCATTCGATGAGCAGTTCTTC.

The chain employs TRBV25-1 and TRBJ2-5; D tentatively reads TRBD1 or TRBD2 (5 bases each). This CDR3 has 16 amino acids. V lost 3 bases and J lost 5, with 19 bases in between. Germline lookup yields CDR1 MGHDK and CDR2 SYGVNS. The CDR3 DNA is TGTGCCAGCAGTGATTTTGTCGGGGCTACTAGGGAGACCCAGTACTTC. Amino acid sequence: CASSDFVGATRETQYF.

This clone is a singleton in its sample. The gene calls are TRBV29-1 and TRBJ2-7; 7 positions match TRBD2. The CDR3 runs to 12 residues. V trimming: 7 bases; J trimming: 7 bases; junction bases outside the gene matches: 10. CDR1 is SQVTM, CDR2 ANQGSEA, per germline. CDR3 DNA: TGCAGCGCCTCCTACGGGGAGGGGGAGCAGTACTTC. Amino acid sequence: CSASYGEGEQYF.

V usage is TRBV6-6 and J usage is TRBJ1-5, with D unclear. Germline values: CDR1 MNHNY, CDR2 SVGAGI (reference sequence). Trimming took off 8 bases at V and 9 bases at J, with 11 bases between the two ends. This CDR3 has 11 amino acids. CDR3 protein: CASSGNGPQHF. The DNA of the CDR3 is TGTGCCAGCTCCGGGAACGGGCCCCAGCATTTT.